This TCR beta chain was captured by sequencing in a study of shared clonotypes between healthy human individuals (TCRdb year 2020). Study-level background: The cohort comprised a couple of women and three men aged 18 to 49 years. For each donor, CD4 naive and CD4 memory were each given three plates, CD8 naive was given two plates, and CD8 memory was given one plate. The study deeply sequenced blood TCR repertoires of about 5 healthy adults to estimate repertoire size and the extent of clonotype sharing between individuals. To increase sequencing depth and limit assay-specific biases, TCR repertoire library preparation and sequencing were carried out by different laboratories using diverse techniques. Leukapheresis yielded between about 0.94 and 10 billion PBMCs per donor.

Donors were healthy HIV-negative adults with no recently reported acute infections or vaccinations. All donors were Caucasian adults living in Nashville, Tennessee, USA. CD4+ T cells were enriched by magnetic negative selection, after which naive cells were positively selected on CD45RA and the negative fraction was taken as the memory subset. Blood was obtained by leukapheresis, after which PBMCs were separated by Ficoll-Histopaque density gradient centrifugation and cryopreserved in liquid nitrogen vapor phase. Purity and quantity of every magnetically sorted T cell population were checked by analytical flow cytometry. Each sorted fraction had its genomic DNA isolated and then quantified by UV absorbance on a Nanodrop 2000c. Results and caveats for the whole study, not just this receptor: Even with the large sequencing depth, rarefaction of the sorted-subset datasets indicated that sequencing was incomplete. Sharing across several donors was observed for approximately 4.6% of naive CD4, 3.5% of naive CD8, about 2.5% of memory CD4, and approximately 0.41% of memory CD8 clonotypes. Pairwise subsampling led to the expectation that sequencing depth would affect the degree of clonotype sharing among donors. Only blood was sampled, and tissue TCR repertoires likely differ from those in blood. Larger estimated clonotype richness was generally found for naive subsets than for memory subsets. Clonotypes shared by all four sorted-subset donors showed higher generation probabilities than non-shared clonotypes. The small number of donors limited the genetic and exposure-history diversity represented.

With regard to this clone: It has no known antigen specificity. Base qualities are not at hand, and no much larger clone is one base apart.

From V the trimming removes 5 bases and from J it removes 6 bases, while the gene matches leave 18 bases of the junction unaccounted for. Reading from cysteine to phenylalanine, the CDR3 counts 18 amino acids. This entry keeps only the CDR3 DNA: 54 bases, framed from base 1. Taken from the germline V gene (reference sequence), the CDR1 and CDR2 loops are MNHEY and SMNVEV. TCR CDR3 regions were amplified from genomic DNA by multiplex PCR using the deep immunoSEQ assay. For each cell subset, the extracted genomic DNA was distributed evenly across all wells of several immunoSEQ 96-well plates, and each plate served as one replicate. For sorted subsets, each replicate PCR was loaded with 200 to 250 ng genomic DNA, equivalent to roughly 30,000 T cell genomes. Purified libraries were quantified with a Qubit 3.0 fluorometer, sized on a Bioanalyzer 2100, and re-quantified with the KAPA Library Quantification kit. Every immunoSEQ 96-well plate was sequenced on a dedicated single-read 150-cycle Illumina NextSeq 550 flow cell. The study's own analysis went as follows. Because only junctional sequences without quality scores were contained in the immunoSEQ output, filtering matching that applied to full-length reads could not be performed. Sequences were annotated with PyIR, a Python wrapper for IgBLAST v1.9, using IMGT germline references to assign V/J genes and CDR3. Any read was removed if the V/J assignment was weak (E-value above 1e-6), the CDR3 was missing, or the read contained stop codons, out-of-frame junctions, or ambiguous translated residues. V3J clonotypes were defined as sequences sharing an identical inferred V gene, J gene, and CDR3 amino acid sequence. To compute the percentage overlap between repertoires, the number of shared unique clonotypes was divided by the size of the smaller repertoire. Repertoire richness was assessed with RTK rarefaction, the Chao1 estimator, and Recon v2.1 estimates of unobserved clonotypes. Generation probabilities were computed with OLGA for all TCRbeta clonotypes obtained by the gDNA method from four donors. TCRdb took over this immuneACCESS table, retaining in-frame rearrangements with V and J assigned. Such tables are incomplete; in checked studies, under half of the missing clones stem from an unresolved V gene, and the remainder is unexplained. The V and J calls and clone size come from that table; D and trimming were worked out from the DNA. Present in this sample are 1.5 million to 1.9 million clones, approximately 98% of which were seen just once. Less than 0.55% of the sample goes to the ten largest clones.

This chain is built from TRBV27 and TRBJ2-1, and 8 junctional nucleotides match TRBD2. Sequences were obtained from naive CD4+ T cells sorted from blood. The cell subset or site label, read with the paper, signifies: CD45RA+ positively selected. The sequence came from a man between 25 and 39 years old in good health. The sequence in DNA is TGTGCCAGCAGTCCCCGGTTTGGCGGGGGGCTGGTGAGCAATGAGCAGTTCTTC. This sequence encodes CASSPRFGGGLVSNEQFF.